These 22 T cell receptor beta chains came from one sample sequenced in a study of Graves' ophthalmopathy and Graves' hyperthyroidism. RNA served as the template for amplifying TCR beta CDR3 regions. First-round RT-PCR employed HTBI primers, with a second-round multiplex PCR after it. TCRdb reanalysed the multiplex PCR reads using MiXCR and keeps one entry per CDR3 protein. This sample has some 400,000 distinct CDR3 sequences, with around 20% found just once. The sequencing sample was made of peripheral blood. These receptors were taken from a woman younger than 35 with Graves' ophthalmopathy.

The V and J genes are TRBV5-5 and TRBJ2-2; D ambiguous. CDR1 is SGHKS, CDR2 YYEKEE, per germline (reference sequence). V lost 1 base and J lost 6, with 13 bases in between. There are 15 residues in the CDR3. The CDR3, as DNA: TGTGCCAGCAGCTTGTTGGTTGATTCCGCCGGGGAGCTGTTTTTT. Amino acid sequence: CASSLLVDSAGELFF.

This clonotype was found many times. The V gene is TRBV28, the J gene TRBJ2-5; D is perhaps TRBD1 or TRBD2 (5 bases each). The germline CDR1 and CDR2 sequences are MDHEN and SYDVKM. This CDR3 contains 13 residues. CDR3 bases: TGTGCAGGGCGGCAGGGACGGGGAGAGACCCAGTACTTC. As protein: CAGRQGRGETQYF.

This clonotype came up many times. J is TRBJ2-7 and V is TRBV28; D perhaps matches TRBD2 (7 bases). Germline CDR1 MDHEN, CDR2 SYDVKM. The CDR3 contains 14 residues. V was shortened by 3 bases and J by 3 bases, with 12 bases between the two germline ends. The CDR3 here is CASSLAGARYEQYF. The CDR3 DNA sequence: TGTGCCAGCAGTTTGGCGGGGGCCCGCTACGAGCAGTACTTC.

This clonotype was recorded many times. The genes are TRBV30 and TRBJ2-7, with 8 bases identical to TRBD2. Per germline, CDR1 GTSNPN and CDR2 SVGIG (reference sequence). V trimming: 3 bases; J trimming: 11 bases; junction bases outside the gene matches: 9. The CDR3 sequence is 12 residues long. The CDR3 loop is CAWSGSGGREYF. In DNA form, the CDR3 reads TGTGCCTGGAGCGGGAGCGGGGGAAGGGAGTACTTC.

This clonotype appeared many times. This chain links TRBV7-3 with TRBJ2-2; no clear D gene. V was cut by 6 bases and J by 2 bases, with 7 bases left in between. There are 13 residues in the CDR3. The germline V gene has CDR1 SGHTA and CDR2 FQGTGA. Written as DNA, the CDR3 is TGTGCCAGCAGTCCCAGTAACACCGGGGAGCTGTTTTTT. It specifies CASSPSNTGELFF.

This clonotype was counted many times. The J gene is TRBJ1-2, the V gene TRBV12-3 or TRBV12-4, with D hard to call. Trimming shortened V by 3 bases and J by 8 bases, and 16 bases separated the two germline ends. This CDR3 region has 14 residues. This chain's CDR3 is CASSFAGPREGYTF. CDR3 in DNA: TGTGCCAGCAGTTTCGCCGGACCTCGAGAAGGCTACACCTTC.

This clonotype was seen ten or more times. A much larger clone sits a single nucleotide away, making a read error possible. V is TRBV11-3 and J is TRBJ2-2; D unresolved. This CDR3 contains 12 residues. The germline CDR1 and CDR2 sequences are SGHNT and YENEEA. V lost 5 bases and J lost 2, with 3 bases in between. CDR3 in DNA: TGTGCCAGCAGCCAAAACACCGGGGAGCTGTTTTTT. It codes for CASSQNTGELFF.

The chain is built from TRBV24-1 and TRBJ2-5; tentative D call: TRBD2 (5 bases). V dropped 6 bases and J dropped 3 bases, with 7 bases sitting between them. The CDR3 is 12 residues long. Germline V CDR1 and CDR2: KGHDR, SFDVKD. CDR3 in amino acids: CATSFGEETQYF. Here the CDR3 DNA reads TGTGCCACCAGTTTCGGGGAAGAGACCCAGTACTTC.

The chain joins TRBV19 to TRBJ2-7, with D perhaps matching TRBD2 (6 bases). With 5 bases removed from V and 2 bases from J, the gap between germline ends came to 10 bases. This CDR3 comprises 13 residues. CDR1 LNHDA and CDR2 SQIVND come from the germline V gene (reference sequence). The CDR3 loop reads CASSVAGPYEQYF. CDR3 bases: TGTGCCAGTAGTGTCGCGGGACCCTACGAGCAGTACTTC.

The chain couples TRBV29-1 to TRBJ1-1; unclear D gene. Trimming removed 5 bases at V and 2 bases at J, with 18 bases between. CDR1 is SQVTM and CDR2 is ANQGSEA in the germline V gene. The CDR3 sequence is 15 residues long. CDR3 in amino acids: CSVRGRLPKNTEAFF. As DNA, the CDR3 is TGCAGCGTTAGAGGTCGGCTACCAAAAAACACTGAAGCTTTCTTT. Full variable domain (missing parts from reference TRBV29-1 and TRBJ1-1): SAVISQKPSRDICQRGTSLTIQCQVDSQVTMMFWYRQQPGQSLTLIATANQGSEATYESGFVIDKFPISRPNLTFSTLTVSNMSPEDSSIYLCSVRGRLPKNTEAFFGQGTRLTVV.

There are many counts of this clonotype. The chain is built from TRBV28 and TRBJ1-2; D gene uncertain. The CDR3 is 11 amino acids. Per germline, CDR1 MDHEN and CDR2 SYDVKM. V was shortened by 6 bases and J by 4 bases, with 6 bases between the two germline ends. The CDR3 coding sequence is TGTGCCAGCAGGAACCTCTATGGCTACACCTTC. Translated: CASRNLYGYTF.

This clonotype was seen ten or more times. The chain employs TRBV20-1 and TRBJ2-7; 8 bases match TRBD1. CDR3 length equals 18 residues. Trimming removed 1 base from V and 0 bases from J; junction bases left unmatched: 14. Germline loops: CDR1 DFQATT, CDR2 SNEGSKA (reference sequence). CDR3 nucleotide sequence: TGCAGTGCTAGAGGTATCGGGGGACAGGTGGGGAGCTCCTACGAGCAGTACTTC. Residues: CSARGIGGQVGSSYEQYF.

The sample holds many counts of this clonotype. V and J are TRBV20-1 and TRBJ2-7; D uncertain. CDR1 and CDR2 (germline): DFQATT, SNEGSKA (reference sequence). This CDR3 has 13 residues. Trimming left V 6 bases short and J 6 bases short, with 18 bases between. For the CDR3, the DNA is TGCAGTGCCCCCCTTGGGCAAGGTTTCGAGCAGTACTTC. It yields the protein CSAPLGQGFEQYF.

This clonotype was counted ten times or more. The chain uses TRBV2 and TRBJ2-5, with 9 bases matching TRBD1. The CDR3 runs 13 residues. Looked up from germline, CDR1 is SNHLY and CDR2 is FYNNEI. V shed 8 bases, J shed 3 bases, and the junction held 4 bases outside the gene matches. CDR3 in amino acids: CASVRDREETQYF. The DNA for the CDR3 is TGTGCCAGCGTCCGGGACAGGGAAGAGACCCAGTACTTC.

The chain uses TRBV5-1 and TRBJ1-5, with 9 bases fitting TRBD1. Germline trimming cut 0 bases from V and 5 bases from J; bases unmatched to any gene: 3. The length of the CDR3 is 15 residues. Germline CDR1 SGHRS, CDR2 YFSETQ. CDR3 amino acids: CASSLEGQGHQPQHF. The CDR3 nucleotides read TGCGCCAGCAGCTTGGAGGGACAGGGCCATCAGCCCCAGCATTTT.

This clonotype showed up many times. This chain connects TRBV7-8 to TRBJ2-7; D is ambiguous. V shed 0 bases and J shed 0 bases, with 6 bases lying between them. Germline CDR1 and CDR2: SGHVS and FQNEAQ. The length of the CDR3 is 14 residues. The CDR3 nucleotides read TGTGCCAGCAGCTTAGCCCACAGCTCCTACGAGCAGTACTTC. This codes for CASSLAHSSYEQYF. The variable domain in full, completed from reference TRBV7-8 and TRBJ2-7, reads GAGVSQSPRYKVAKRGQDVALRCDPISGHVSLFWYQQALGQGPEFLTYFQNEAQLDKSGLPSDRFFAERPEGSVSTLKIQRTQQEDSAVYLCASSLAHSSYEQYFGPGTRLTVT.

Ten or more counts support this clonotype. The CDR3, as DNA: TGTGCCTGGGGAAAGGGGGCGCGTAAGCAGCCCCAGCATTTT. Its translation is CAWGKGARKQPQHF. V is TRBV30 and J is TRBJ1-5; 7 positions agree with TRBD1. The V gene end was trimmed by 5 bases and the J gene end by 7 bases; junction bases not matched to a gene: 11. Germline CDR1 GTSNPN, CDR2 SVGIG (reference sequence). The CDR3 consists of 14 residues.

In this sample, this clonotype turned up many times. CDR3 DNA sequence: TGTGCCAGCAGTCCGGACAGATATGGCTACACCTTC. Translating it yields CASSPDRYGYTF. This sequence joins TRBV6-5 and TRBJ1-2; D is possibly TRBD1 (6 bases). The germline V gene encodes CDR1 MNHEY and CDR2 SVGAGI. Trimming pared 5 bases from V and 5 bases from J, leaving 9 bases between. This CDR3 is 12 amino acids long.

This clonotype was seen many times. This rearrangement joins TRBV2 to TRBJ2-4; D unresolved. Trimming shortened V by 1 base and J by 4 bases, and 8 bases separated the two germline ends. Germline V gene sequence: CDR1 SNHLY, CDR2 FYNNEI. This CDR3 has 14 amino acids. CDR3 bases: TGTGCCAGCAGTGAAGACTCGAAAAAAAACATTCAGTACTTC. Amino acid sequence: CASSEDSKKNIQYF.

The sample holds many counts of this clonotype. The V gene is TRBV20-1, the J gene TRBJ2-7, with D hard to call. This CDR3 contains 11 residues. Germline V lookup: CDR1 DFQATT, CDR2 SNEGSKA (reference sequence). V lost 1 base, J lost 7 bases, and 8 bases lay in between. In nucleotides, the CDR3 is TGCAGTGCTAGAGTGGGCTGGGAGCAGTACTTC. The encoded protein is CSARVGWEQYF.

This clonotype was seen ten or more times. The junction departs from germline at one end; a sequencing error may be responsible. The gene calls are TRBV2 and TRBJ1-2; D unresolved. The V gene's germline CDR1 is SNHLY and CDR2 FYNNEI. The CDR3 loop spans 14 amino acids. This chain's CDR3 is CASSPGSGGYGYAF. DNA of the CDR3: TGTGCCAGCAGTCCCGGATCCGGCGGGTATGGCTACGCCTTC.

Many counts were recorded for this clonotype. The CDR3 here is CASGELPNTEAFF. In DNA, the CDR3 is TGTGCCAGCGGGGAACTGCCCAACACTGAAGCTTTCTTT. This sequence joins TRBV7-8 and TRBJ1-1; no reliable D call. V was pared by 8 bases and J by 2 bases, with 12 bases between. The germline V gene encodes CDR1 SGHVS and CDR2 FQNEAQ. CDR3 length: 13 amino acids.